This T cell receptor (beta chain) was obtained from a study of STAT5B mutations in CD4+ large granular lymphocyte leukemia. The germline gives CDR1 SGHRS, CDR2 YFSETQ. The CDR3 extends over 11 amino acids. About this clone itself: Relative to the germline gene, one junction end is altered; a read error may explain this.

Here immunoSEQ multiplex PCR was the method, and the copy in TCRdb shows in-frame clones only, minus some. The sample consists of about 26,000 clones, roughly three quarters of them appearing once. The V gene is TRBV5-1, the J gene TRBJ2-3; unclear D gene. The sequenced material came from CD4+ T cells from blood buffy coats. The TCR was taken from a human donor in good health. The CDR3 reads CASSLAETQYF. CDR3 in DNA: TGCGCCAGCAGCTTGGCAGAAACGCAGTATTTT.